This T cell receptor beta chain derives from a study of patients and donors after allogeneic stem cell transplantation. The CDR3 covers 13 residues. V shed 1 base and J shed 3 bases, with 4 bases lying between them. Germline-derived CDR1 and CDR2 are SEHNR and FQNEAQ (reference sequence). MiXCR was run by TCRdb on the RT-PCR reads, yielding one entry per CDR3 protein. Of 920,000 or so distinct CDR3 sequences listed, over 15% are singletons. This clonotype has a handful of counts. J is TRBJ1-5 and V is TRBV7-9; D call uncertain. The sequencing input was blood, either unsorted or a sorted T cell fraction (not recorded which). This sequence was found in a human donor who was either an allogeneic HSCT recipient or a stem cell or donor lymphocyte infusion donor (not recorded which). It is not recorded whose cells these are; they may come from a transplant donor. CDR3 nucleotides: TGTGCCAGCAGCTTAGTGGACAATCAGCCCCAGCATTTT. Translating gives CASSLVDNQPQHF.